A selection of T cell receptor beta chains follows, all from one sample in a study of blood T cells in healthy people across ages. TCRdb itself ran the 5' RACE reads through MiXCR, one entry per CDR3 protein. The sample gives about 680,000 distinct CDR3 sequences, approximately 49% of which show up once; around a third is in the top ten. Sequenced: blood. Receptors were obtained from a woman aged 55-69 years in good health. CDR3s include the opening cysteine and the closing phenylalanine or tryptophan. The D gene is left open where the match is weak. Clone sizes are given selectively: once, few, many, or a class where the clone is expanded.

d_call	clone_size	v_call	j_call	cdr3_nt	cdr3_aa
NA	NA	TRBV28	TRBJ2-7	TGTGCCAGCAGTTCCTGCGGGCGGTCCTCCTACGAGCAGTACTTC	CASSSCGRSSYEQYF
NA	few	TRBV2	TRBJ2-4	TGTGCCAGCAGGGGTTCTACGGCCAAAAACATTCAGTACTTC	CASRGSTAKNIQYF
TRBD2	few	TRBV7-2	TRBJ2-1	TGTGCCAGCAGCGTTAGCGGGAGGGCCTACAATGAGCAGTTCTTC	CASSVSGRAYNEQFF
TRBD2	few	TRBV29-1	TRBJ2-7	TGCAGCGTTGAACGTAGCGGGAGGATCGGCGAGCAGTACTTC	CSVERSGRIGEQYF
TRBD2	many	TRBV29-1	TRBJ2-7	TGCAGCGTTGCCCGGGCGGGAGCCTACGAGCAGTACTTC	CSVARAGAYEQYF
NA	NA	TRBV3-1	TRBJ1-2	TGTGCCAGCAGCCAAGGGGCAAGTCGCGGCTACACCTTC	CASSQGASRGYTF
NA	NA	TRBV6-1	TRBJ2-2	TGTGCCAGCCGCGGGTGGGTTCCCGGGGAGCTGTTTTTT	CASRGWVPGELFF
NA	few	TRBV28	TRBJ2-2	TGTGCCAGCAGTCCTACGGGCACGGGAAGGGCGAACACCGGGGAGCTGTTTTTT	CASSPTGTGRANTGELFF
NA	NA	TRBV2	TRBJ2-1	TGTGCCAGCAGTGAAAATGGTAGGGAGCAGTTCTTC	CASSENGREQFF
NA	few	TRBV5-1	TRBJ2-1	TGCGCCAGCAGCATCGGGGCGGGACGGAATGAGCAGTTCTTC	CASSIGAGRNEQFF
TRBD1	NA	TRBV7-8	TRBJ2-7	TGTGCCAGCAGCTTAGCGGGACAGGGATCATACGAGCAGTACTTC	CASSLAGQGSYEQYF
NA	many	TRBV6-2/TRBV6-3	TRBJ2-7	TGTGCCAGCACGGACGGGCAGCGTGTCGACGAGCAGTACTTC	CASTDGQRVDEQYF
NA	NA	TRBV20-1	TRBJ2-1	TGCAGTGCCGTACGTACCCTAGCGCCTAGCTCCTACAATGAGCAGTTCTTC	CSAVRTLAPSSYNEQFF
TRBD2	NA	TRBV6-2/TRBV6-3	TRBJ2-4	TGTGCCAGCAGTTACGGATTAGCGGGAACTTTAAGGGACATTCAGTACTTC	CASSYGLAGTLRDIQYF
NA	NA	TRBV9	TRBJ2-7	TGTGCCAGCAGCGTAGGTGGGGGCGACGAGCAGTACTTC	CASSVGGGDEQYF
NA	NA	TRBV5-8	TRBJ1-5	TGTGCCAGCAGCTTGGAGCCCGGGGCGGGCAATCAGCCCCAGCATTTT	CASSLEPGAGNQPQHF
NA	few	TRBV7-3	TRBJ2-5	TGTGCCAGCAGCTTCGGGCTAGCGGAGACCCAGTACTTC	CASSFGLAETQYF
NA	NA	TRBV10-3	TRBJ2-5	TGTGCCATCACTCCGGGACTGGGTCTCAATGAGCAGTACTTC	CAITPGLGLNEQYF
NA	few	TRBV11-2	TRBJ2-3	TGTGCCAGCAGCTTAGTTCCCCAGATAGGGGGGGACTCTGATACGCAGTATTTT	CASSLVPQIGGDSDTQYF
NA	NA	TRBV10-3	TRBJ2-7	TGTGCCATCAGTCCAACAGGCAGCTCCTACAATGAGCAGTACTTC	CAISPTGSSYNEQYF
NA	NA	TRBV7-8	TRBJ2-1	TGTGCCAGCAGCTTAGTCAGAGACGGGCTGGAGTTCTTC	CASSLVRDGLEFF
TRBD2	NA	TRBV5-6	TRBJ2-1	TGTGCCAGCAGCTTCTCGCTTGCGGGACTAGCGGACCTAATGGAGCAGTTCTTC	CASSFSLAGLADLMEQFF
NA	many	TRBV28	TRBJ2-1	TGTGCCAGCAGTTTCGTTCGAAAAGAGCAGTTCTTC	CASSFVRKEQFF
TRBD1	NA	TRBV2	TRBJ1-5	TGTGCCAGCAGACACGGACAGGCGGGGTGTCAGCCCCAGCATTTT	CASRHGQAGCQPQHF
NA	NA	TRBV2	TRBJ1-1	TGTGCCAGCAGTGTCCAGCGGCGGAACACTGAAGCTTTCTTT	CASSVQRRNTEAFF
NA	NA	TRBV4-1	TRBJ2-7	TGCGCCAGCAGCCAAGGAGGGGAGTTCTACGAGCAGTACTTC	CASSQGGEFYEQYF
NA	NA	TRBV20-1	TRBJ2-5	TGCAGTGCTCATTCCCCGGCCAGGGAGACCCAGTACTTC	CSAHSPARETQYF
NA	NA	TRBV29-1	TRBJ2-1	TGCAGCGTTGAGGGAGGCCGGGGAGATGAGCAGTTCTTC	CSVEGGRGDEQFF
NA	NA	TRBV5-5	TRBJ1-5	TGTGCCAGCAGCTTCCTGAGAGGGCCCCAGCATTTT	CASSFLRGPQHF
TRBD1	NA	TRBV15	TRBJ1-4	TGTGCCACCAGCAGGACTAGACAGGGGAGTAATGAAAAACTGTTTTTT	CATSRTRQGSNEKLFF
TRBD2	few	TRBV20-1	TRBJ2-3	TGCAGTGCTATGGGTCCCCAACTAGCGGGAGGGCCGACAGATACGCAGTATTTT	CSAMGPQLAGGPTDTQYF
NA	NA	TRBV27	TRBJ2-7	TGTGCCAGCAGTCACAGACAGGCGGGTTACGAGCAGTACTTC	CASSHRQAGYEQYF
NA	few	TRBV7-2	TRBJ2-1	TGTGCCAGCAGCTTAGGACCGATCAATGAGCAGTTCTTC	CASSLGPINEQFF
NA	NA	TRBV20-1	TRBJ2-1	TGCAGTGCTAGAGTAACGGGACGGTCGTACAATGAGCAGTTCTTC	CSARVTGRSYNEQFF
TRBD1	once	TRBV5-6	TRBJ1-2	TGTGCCAGCAGCCGACAGGGTAGGCAAGGCTACACCTTC	CASSRQGRQGYTF
NA	few	TRBV12-3/TRBV12-4	TRBJ2-7	TGTGCCAGCAGTGCCGGAGGGCCTTACGAGCAGTACTTC	CASSAGGPYEQYF
NA	many	TRBV4-3	TRBJ2-3	TGCGCCAGCAGCCAAGGTCTCGCTAGCAGCACAGATACGCAGTATTTT	CASSQGLASSTDTQYF
TRBD1	NA	TRBV27	TRBJ1-2	TGTGCCAGCAGGTGGACAGGGGACTATGGCTACACCTTC	CASRWTGDYGYTF
NA	NA	TRBV4-1	TRBJ1-1	TGCGCCAGCAGGACAGGATGGAACACTGAAGCTTTCTTT	CASRTGWNTEAFF
TRBD1	many	TRBV20-1	TRBJ2-1	TGCAGTGCTAGGCGAGGGACAGGGGTGGAGAATGAGCAGTTCTTC	CSARRGTGVENEQFF
NA	NA	TRBV6-6	TRBJ2-1	TGTGCCAGCAGCCCAGGGGCCTACAGCTCCTACAATGAGCAGTTCTTC	CASSPGAYSSYNEQFF
NA	many	TRBV20-1	TRBJ2-1	TGCAGTGCGCCCGGTGGGCTTCCGGGAGTGCGAACCAATGAGCAGTTCTTC	CSAPGGLPGVRTNEQFF
NA	NA	TRBV20-1	TRBJ2-7	TGCAGTGCTCCGAGGGGACCATTCTCCTACGAGCAGTACTTC	CSAPRGPFSYEQYF
NA	few	TRBV5-1	TRBJ1-2	TGCGCCAGCAGCTTACAGGGAAGGGGTGGCTACACCTTC	CASSLQGRGGYTF
NA	many	TRBV29-1	TRBJ2-3	TGCAGCGCCGATCGACCAGGGGTTGATACGCAGTATTTT	CSADRPGVDTQYF
NA	NA	TRBV15	TRBJ2-1	TGTGCCACCAGCAGAGATAGGCAAGTCTCTGGGTTCTTC	CATSRDRQVSGFF
NA	few	TRBV28	TRBJ2-1	TGTGCCAGCAGTCCCCCGGGTCGCTCCTACAATGAGCAGTTCTTC	CASSPPGRSYNEQFF
TRBD1	many	TRBV6-5	TRBJ1-5	TGTGCCAGCAGACGCACAGGGGCGAATAGCAATCAGCCCCAGCATTTT	CASRRTGANSNQPQHF
NA	NA	TRBV6-2/TRBV6-3	TRBJ1-2	TGTGCCAGCAGCCGGGACGGGCAAAACTATGGCTACACCTTC	CASSRDGQNYGYTF
TRBD2	once	TRBV6-1	TRBJ2-5	TGTGCCAGCAGTGGGACTAGCGGGAGGGCCCGGACCCAGTACTTC	CASSGTSGRARTQYF
NA	NA	TRBV7-7	TRBJ2-3	TGTGCCAGCAGCCGTGGGGGATTAGGAGATACGCAGTATTTT	CASSRGGLGDTQYF